Below, 30 T cell receptor beta chains from the same sample are listed, as sequenced in a study of shared clonotypes between healthy human individuals. Sequencing used immunoSEQ multiplex PCR; TCRdb keeps in-frame clones, though not all of them. The table records roughly 480,000 clones, roughly 85% of them present only once. The specimen sequenced was PBMCs. The source is a woman in her forties in good health. Some clones in this sample may be carry-over from other donors' samples.

The chain employs TRBV7-9 and TRBJ1-5; D unresolved. Per the germline V gene, CDR1 is SEHNR and CDR2 is FQNEAQ (reference sequence). V lost 5 bases, J lost 4 bases, and 12 bases lay in between. The CDR3 consists of 14 residues. In nucleotides, the CDR3 is TGTGCCAGCAGCCAAGTGGGTCGAAATCAGCCCCAGCATTTT. It specifies CASSQVGRNQPQHF.

This chain uses TRBV19 with TRBJ1-2, with 10 bases aligning to TRBD1. The length of the CDR3 is 15 residues. The J segment lost 7 bases and the V segment lost 5 bases, leaving 10 bases of the junction unmatched. Germline-derived CDR1 and CDR2 are LNHDA and SQIVND (reference sequence). Written as DNA, the CDR3 is TGTGCCAGTAGTGTAACCCGAGGGACAGGGGTTGGCTACACCTTC. Protein sequence: CASSVTRGTGVGYTF.

The J gene is TRBJ2-5, the V gene TRBV30, with 7 bases that match TRBD2. The length of the CDR3 is 16 residues. Looked up from germline, CDR1 is GTSNPN and CDR2 is SVGIG (reference sequence). J was trimmed by 1 base and V by 0 bases; bases with no gene match: 8. This chain's CDR3 is CAWSVQSAGPQETQYF. CDR3 coding DNA: TGTGCCTGGAGTGTACAGTCAGCGGGACCCCAAGAGACCCAGTACTTC. Supplemented by reference TRBV30 and TRBJ2-5, the full variable domain reads SQTIHQWPATLVQPVGSPLSLECTVEGTSNPNLYWYRQAAGRGLQLLFYSVGIGQISSEVPQNLSASRPQDRQFILSSKKLLLSDSGFYLCAWSVQSAGPQETQYFGPGTRLLVL.

The chain couples TRBV29-1 to TRBJ1-1; no clear D. V was clipped by 4 bases and J by 0 bases, with 12 bases between them. CDR3 length equals 14 residues. Germline CDR1 is SQVTM and CDR2 is ANQGSEA. CDR3 sequence (DNA): TGCAGCGTTGGGGTGGGCATCCTGAACACTGAAGCTTTCTTT. This codes for CSVGVGILNTEAFF.

This chain connects TRBV19 to TRBJ2-1; 7 positions match TRBD2. CDR1 LNHDA and CDR2 SQIVND come from the germline V gene (reference sequence). Losses at the gene ends were 3 bases for V and 1 base for J; bases not matched to a gene: 6. The CDR3 length is 16 residues. The CDR3: CASSILSGGSYNEQFF. DNA of the CDR3: TGTGCCAGTAGTATTTTGTCGGGAGGTTCCTACAATGAGCAGTTCTTC. The variable domain in full, completed from reference TRBV19 and TRBJ2-1, reads DGGITQSPKYLFRKEGQNVTLSCEQNLNHDAMYWYRQDPGQGLRLIYYSQIVNDFQKGDIAEGYSVSREKKESFPLTVTSAQKNPTAFYLCASSILSGGSYNEQFFGPGTRLTVL.

The chain carries TRBV7-9 and TRBJ1-4, with 11 nucleotides matching TRBD1. Germline trimming cut 4 bases from V and 3 bases from J; bases unmatched to any gene: 4. The CDR3 is 16 residues long. CDR1 is SEHNR, CDR2 FQNEAQ, per germline (reference sequence). CDR3 DNA sequence: TGTGCCAGCAGCTCGGACAGGGGGCTTTCTAATGAAAAACTGTTTTTT. As protein: CASSSDRGLSNEKLFF.

This chain uses TRBV19 with TRBJ2-7; 10 nucleotides agree with TRBD1. This CDR3 contains 14 residues. J lost 6 bases, V lost 5 bases, and 7 bases had no gene match. Germline V gives CDR1 LNHDA, CDR2 SQIVND (reference sequence). CDR3 in DNA: TGTGCCAGTAGTCCGGGACAGGGGCCCCTCGAGCAGTACTTC. It encodes CASSPGQGPLEQYF.

The gene calls are TRBV18 and TRBJ2-5; D call uncertain. The germline V gene has CDR1 KGHSH and CDR2 LQKENI. The CDR3 has 13 amino acids. Deletions cut 2 bases from V and 3 bases from J, with 7 bases between. The CDR3 spells CASSPALKETQYF. As DNA, the CDR3 is TGTGCCAGCTCACCAGCCTTAAAAGAGACCCAGTACTTC.

CDR3 bases: TGTGCCAGCAGTCCCAGGCCTAGGGTTACTGAAGCTTTCTTT. Protein: CASSPRPRVTEAFF. This chain connects TRBV27 to TRBJ1-1; no definite D call. Trimming cost V 5 bases and J 5 bases, with 15 bases left between them. The CDR3 loop spans 14 amino acids. Per the germline V gene, CDR1 is MNHEY and CDR2 is SMNVEV (reference sequence).

V gene TRBV4-2 combines with J gene TRBJ1-5; a weak D match, TRBD1 (5 bases). Trimming took off 0 bases at V and 5 bases at J, with 11 bases between the two ends. Looked up from germline, CDR1 is LGHNA and CDR2 is YNFKEQ. This CDR3 has 15 amino acids. The CDR3 sequence is CASSQDWGVHQPQHF. CDR3 sequence (DNA): TGTGCCAGCAGCCAAGATTGGGGGGTACATCAGCCCCAGCATTTT.

The chain links TRBV28 to TRBJ1-1; D remains unclear. The CDR3 sequence is 14 residues long. V lost 2 bases and J 5 bases, leaving 12 bases between the germline ends. Per the germline V gene, CDR1 is MDHEN and CDR2 is SYDVKM. The CDR3 nucleotides are TGTGCCAGCAGTTTACCCGCGAGGCGAACTGAAGCTTTCTTT. This translates into CASSLPARRTEAFF.

V is TRBV5-4 and J is TRBJ2-2, with 7 bases identical to TRBD2. J lost 2 bases, V lost 0 bases, and 4 bases had no gene match. Germline values: CDR1 SGHNT, CDR2 YYREEE (reference sequence). The CDR3 spans 16 residues. The CDR3 sequence: CASSLDSGSNTGELFF. In nucleotides, the CDR3 is TGTGCCAGCAGCTTGGATAGCGGGTCCAACACCGGGGAGCTGTTTTTT.

J is TRBJ1-3 and V is TRBV6-5; D unresolved. Germline V gene data show CDR1 as MNHEY and CDR2 as SVGAGI. With 9 bases removed from V and 0 bases from J, the gap between germline ends came to 9 bases. The CDR3 runs to 13 residues. The CDR3: CARVRASGNTIYF. For the CDR3, the DNA is TGTGCCAGGGTGAGGGCCTCTGGAAACACCATATATTTT.

This chain uses TRBV10-2 with TRBJ1-4, with D perhaps matching TRBD1 (5 bases). Trimming took 6 bases from V and 4 from J, leaving 15 bases between them. The germline V gene encodes CDR1 WSHSY and CDR2 SAAADI. CDR3 length: 15 residues. The CDR3 region is CASSPNGGFNEKLFF. For the CDR3, the DNA is TGCGCCAGCAGCCCGAATGGGGGTTTTAATGAAAAACTGTTTTTT.

This chain connects TRBV13 to TRBJ2-1; 8 bases fit TRBD2. Unmatched junction bases numbered 5, after V lost 4 bases and J lost 0 bases. The CDR3 runs to 16 residues. CDR1 and CDR2 (germline): PRHDT, FYEKMQ (reference sequence). Here the CDR3 reads CASSSTGTSSYNEQFF. The DNA for the CDR3 is TGTGCCAGCAGCTCAACCGGGACTAGCTCCTACAATGAGCAGTTCTTC.

The chain carries TRBV5-1 and TRBJ2-3; possibly TRBD2 for D (5 bases). Germline loops: CDR1 SGHRS, CDR2 YFSETQ. V was shortened by 0 bases and J by 1 base, with 12 bases between the two germline ends. CDR3 size: 16 residues. The CDR3 here is CASSLVASAGTDTQYF. CDR3 nucleotide sequence: TGCGCCAGCAGCTTGGTAGCGTCAGCCGGCACAGATACGCAGTATTTT.

The chain carries TRBV5-6 and TRBJ1-4; D uncertain. The CDR3 loop spans 13 amino acids. V lost 3 bases, J lost 5 bases, and 8 bases lay in between. CDR1 SGHDT and CDR2 YYEEEE come from the germline V gene. CDR3 loop: CASSSPPNEKLFF. In nucleotides, the CDR3 is TGTGCCAGCAGCTCCCCCCCCAATGAAAAACTGTTTTTT.

The rearrangement links TRBV5-4 to TRBJ1-1; D is undetermined. The V gene lost 2 bases and the J gene lost 2 bases, with 10 bases spanning the gap. This CDR3 has 14 residues. CDR1 SGHNT and CDR2 YYREEE come from the germline V gene (reference sequence). The CDR3 region is CASSFPGGNTEAFF. For the CDR3, the DNA is TGTGCCAGCAGCTTCCCGGGAGGAAACACTGAAGCTTTCTTT.

This clone has more than one count but fewer than ten. The chain has TRBV6-1 and TRBJ2-7; 7 nucleotides align to TRBD1. The CDR3 is 16 residues long. Trimming at V came to 3 bases and at J to 2 bases, leaving 10 bases not matched to a gene. Per the germline V gene, CDR1 is MNHNS and CDR2 is SASEGT. The CDR3 spells CASSEPRQGITYEQYF. The DNA of the CDR3 is TGTGCCAGCAGTGAGCCCCGACAGGGTATTACCTACGAGCAGTACTTC.

The chain employs TRBV6-1 and TRBJ2-2, with a possible D match to TRBD1 (6 bases). Per germline, CDR1 MNHNS and CDR2 SASEGT. The V end lost 7 bases, the J end lost 2 bases, and 11 bases lay between the germline ends. The length of the CDR3 is 14 residues. The chain's CDR3 is CASTWGTNTGELFF. DNA of the CDR3: TGTGCCAGCACCTGGGGGACAAACACCGGGGAGCTGTTTTTT.

The J gene is TRBJ2-7, the V gene TRBV5-4; 8 bases align to TRBD2. Germline-derived CDR1 and CDR2 are SGHNT and YYREEE (reference sequence). CDR3 length: 14 amino acids. V gave up 0 bases and J gave up 3 bases; unmatched junction bases: 2. The CDR3 coding sequence is TGTGCCAGCAGCTTGGGGGCGGGGGGCTACGAGCAGTACTTC. Encoded protein: CASSLGAGGYEQYF.

V usage is TRBV10-2 and J usage is TRBJ2-7; a possible D gene is TRBD1 (6 bases). The CDR3 length is 13 residues. The V and J ends lost 6 bases and 2 bases respectively, with 11 bases between them. Germline V gives CDR1 WSHSY, CDR2 SAAADI. In DNA form, the CDR3 reads TGCGCCAGCAGCTCGACAGGAACCTACGAGCAGTACTTC. Protein product: CASSSTGTYEQYF.

This clone was observed once. The rearrangement uses TRBV7-2 and TRBJ2-7; D not certain. The germline V gene encodes CDR1 SGHTA and CDR2 FQGNSA. Trimming took 4 bases from V and 5 from J, leaving 15 bases between them. CDR3 length equals 14 residues. The CDR3 nucleotides read TGTGCCAGCAGCTCAGAGCAGTTGGGCCACGAGCAGTACTTC. It specifies CASSSEQLGHEQYF.

The genes are TRBV7-7 and TRBJ2-1; the match to TRBD2 covers 13 bases. This CDR3 has 21 amino acids. V dropped 0 bases and J dropped 2; count of bases not matched to a gene: 13. The germline CDR1 and CDR2 sequences are SSHAT and FNYEAQ (reference sequence). The CDR3 bases are TGTGCCAGCAGCTTAGCCTCCCGAACTAGCGGGAGGGCCGACCCCTACAATGAGCAGTTCTTC. This codes for CASSLASRTSGRADPYNEQFF.

The genes are TRBV4-1 and TRBJ1-5, with a possible D match to TRBD1 (5 bases). This CDR3 spans 18 amino acids. The V end lost 1 base, the J end lost 4 bases, and 20 bases lay between the germline ends. In germline, CDR1 is MGHRA, CDR2 YSYEKL. DNA for the CDR3: TGCGCCAGCAGCCAAGCGCATATCGGGACGGTTGATAATCAGCCCCAGCATTTT. Translation gives CASSQAHIGTVDNQPQHF.

The rearrangement joins TRBV7-8 to TRBJ1-1, with unresolved D. The CDR3 spans 13 residues. Germline-derived CDR1 and CDR2 are SGHVS and FQNEAQ. V was shortened by 5 bases and J by 7 bases, with 14 bases between the two germline ends. CDR3 in amino acids: CASSPQHVGEAFF. Written as DNA, the CDR3 is TGTGCCAGCAGCCCTCAGCATGTTGGTGAAGCTTTCTTT.

For this clone: One base away lies a much larger clone, so this may be a sequencing read error. The identical CDR3 is also encoded by other nucleotide sequences in the sample. This chain joins TRBV28 and TRBJ1-2; 8 nucleotides line up with TRBD1. CDR3 size: 14 residues. J lost 7 bases, V lost 2 bases, and 6 bases had no gene match. The germline CDR1 and CDR2 sequences are MDHEN and SYDVKM. The CDR3 loop is CASSLGQGAGGYTF. Here the CDR3 DNA reads TGTGCCAGCAGTTTAGGGCAGGGGGCTGGTGGCTACACCTTC.

Points on this clone: This may come from a read error, since a much larger clone is one base off. The chain joins TRBV29-1 to TRBJ2-7; 7 bases map to TRBD1. Germline lookup yields CDR1 SQVTM and CDR2 ANQGSEA. This CDR3 contains 14 residues. DNA for the CDR3: TGCAGCGCTACGACAGGGAGTTTCTCCTGCGAGCAGTACTTC. Amino acid sequence: CSATTGSFSCEQYF.

CDR3 region: CASSETGTLKNIQYF. CDR3 coding DNA: TGTGCCAGCAGTGAAACCGGGACTCTAAAAAACATTCAGTACTTC. The chain couples TRBV6-1 to TRBJ2-4; weak D call: TRBD2 (6 bases). From germline, CDR1 is MNHNS and CDR2 SASEGT. The CDR3 is 15 amino acids. Trimming cost V 2 bases and J 4 bases, with 12 bases left between them.

The chain carries TRBV5-4 and TRBJ1-2; D ambiguous. The CDR3 is 15 amino acids. Germline assignment: CDR1 SGHNT and CDR2 YYREEE (reference sequence). Trimming cost V 1 base and J 4 bases, with 14 bases left between them. CDR3 residues: CASSLNAGIGYGYTF. The CDR3 bases are TGTGCCAGCAGCTTGAACGCGGGGATCGGCTATGGCTACACCTTC. Looking up the rest from reference TRBV5-4 and TRBJ1-2 gives the full variable domain: ETGVTQSPTHLIKTRGQQVTLRCSSQSGHNTVSWYQQALGQGPQFIFQYYREEENGRGNFPPRFSGLQFPNYSSELNVNALELDDSALYLCASSLNAGIGYGYTFGSGTRLTVV.